This entry lists 8 T cell receptor beta chains sequenced from one sample in a study of T-cell memory formation after mild COVID-19. MiXCR was run by TCRdb on the 5' RACE reads, yielding one entry per CDR3 protein. The data show about 410,000 distinct CDR3 sequences, roughly 18% seen once. The sequenced material came from PBMCs or a T cell subset sorted from them (not recorded which). These receptors were obtained from a man between 18 and 29 years old who had mild COVID-19 (a few samples of this study predate the infection). Cell type and time point are not known.

This clonotype was seen once. The chain has TRBV7-2 and TRBJ1-4, with 8 nucleotides matching TRBD1. Per the germline V gene, CDR1 is SGHTA and CDR2 is FQGNSA. V shed 5 bases and J 7 bases; nucleotides not matched to a gene: 12. The CDR3 loop spans 16 amino acids. The CDR3 nucleotides are TGTGCCAGCAGCCAAATTGGCAGGGGGCTCAGTGAAAAACTGTTTTTT. Translating it yields CASSQIGRGLSEKLFF.

The J gene is TRBJ1-1, the V gene TRBV7-2; 10 bases map to TRBD1. Germline V lookup: CDR1 SGHTA, CDR2 FQGNSA. V lost 6 bases, J lost 5 bases, and 9 bases stayed unmatched. CDR3 length: 15 amino acids. Here the CDR3 reads CASRPRTGGSTEAFF. Written as DNA, the CDR3 is TGTGCCAGCAGACCCAGGACAGGGGGTTCGACTGAAGCTTTCTTT.

This clonotype has only a few counts. The CDR3 DNA reads as TGCGCCAGCAGCGCCTCGCCCGGGACAGGGGTTGGCGAGCAGTACGTC. Translation gives CASSASPGTGVGEQYV. The chain combines TRBV5-1 with TRBJ2-7; 10 bases are a match to TRBD1. The CDR3 is 16 amino acids. Trimming at V came to 4 bases and at J to 6 bases, leaving 13 bases not matched to a gene. The germline gives CDR1 SGHRS, CDR2 YFSETQ.

The chain couples TRBV6-1 to TRBJ2-4, with D possibly TRBD2 on 6 matching bases. Trimming cost V 4 bases and J 9 bases, with 22 bases left between them. Per germline, CDR1 MNHNS and CDR2 SASEGT. The CDR3 is 16 residues long. CDR3 DNA sequence: TGTGCCAGCAGTGCCGCGGCTTTTCTTCTACTAGCCATTCAGTACTTC. Amino acids: CASSAAAFLLLAIQYF.

This clonotype was detected ten times or more. The V call is TRBV2, the J call TRBJ2-3; no firm D call. Between the trimmed V and J ends, which lost 3 bases and 5 bases, there was a span of 9 bases. Germline V CDR1 and CDR2: SNHLY, FYNNEI. The CDR3 has 13 residues. For the CDR3, the DNA is TGTGCCAGCAGTGACGGCTCTAGAGATACGCAGTATTTT. Its translation is CASSDGSRDTQYF.

CDR3 loop: CASSPWGTPNTGELFF. CDR3 sequence (DNA): TGTGCCAGCAGCCCGTGGGGGACCCCGAACACCGGGGAGCTGTTTTTT. The chain carries TRBV7-9 and TRBJ2-2; D tentatively reads TRBD1 or TRBD2 (5 bases each). The CDR3 spans 16 residues. From germline, CDR1 is SEHNR and CDR2 FQNEAQ (reference sequence). The germline V and J ends were trimmed by 5 bases and 0 bases, with 13 bases remaining between them.

This clonotype was detected many times. The rearrangement joins TRBV27 to TRBJ2-1; 9 positions match TRBD2. The CDR3 covers 22 residues. Unmatched junction bases numbered 30, after V lost 6 bases and J lost 6 bases. The germline gives CDR1 MNHEY, CDR2 SMNVEV (reference sequence). Here the CDR3 reads CASRGTGAVFQRGALVGNEQFF. Written as DNA, the CDR3 is TGTGCCAGCAGGGGTACGGGGGCGGTTTTCCAGCGGGGGGCCCTTGTAGGCAATGAGCAGTTCTTC.

This clonotype was found once. The chain combines TRBV5-6 with TRBJ2-3; D uncertain. CDR3 length: 17 amino acids. Trimming shortened V by 1 base and J by 6 bases, and 21 bases separated the two germline ends. The germline CDR1 and CDR2 sequences are SGHDT and YYEEEE. CDR3 DNA: TGTGCCAGCAGCTTGACCCGACCCTACCCCCGGCTGGATACGCAGTATTTT. Protein: CASSLTRPYPRLDTQYF.